The 17 T cell receptor beta chains reported below all come from one sample, sequenced in a study of blood T cell repertoires in COVID-19. Assay: immunoSEQ multiplex PCR; the TCRdb copy retains only in-frame clones and omits some. The table has about 370,000 clones, 85% to 90% seen once. The material sequenced was PBMCs or T cells enriched from blood (not recorded which). The receptors stem from a man between 18 and 29 years old who had recovered from COVID-19.

This sequence joins TRBV21-1 and TRBJ2-3; whether TRBD1, the table's D call, matches the DNA was not checked. TRBV21-1 is labeled a pseudogene. The CDR3 is 17 residues long. The CDR3 loop reads CASSKPPGPHYTDTQYF. DNA for the CDR3: TGTGCCAGCAGCAAACCCCCAGGCCCTCATTACACAGATACGCAGTATTTT.

With respect to this clone: This specimen includes other DNA sequences encoding the same CDR3. This chain connects TRBV5-1 to TRBJ2-5; 8 positions match TRBD1. The CDR3 runs to 15 residues. Germline CDR1 SGHRS, CDR2 YFSETQ. V trimming: 0 bases; J trimming: 2 bases; junction bases outside the gene matches: 3. CDR3 sequence: CASSLAGTGQETQYF. In DNA form, the CDR3 reads TGCGCCAGCAGCTTGGCCGGGACAGGACAAGAGACCCAGTACTTC.

With regard to this clone: This same CDR3 is encoded by further DNA sequences in the sample. The CDR3 sequence: CASSSLYEQYF. The CDR3 DNA reads TGTGCCAGCAGTTCCCTTTACGAGCAGTACTTC. The chain couples TRBV12-3 or TRBV12-4 to TRBJ2-7, with D unresolved. The CDR3 extends over 11 amino acids. V lost 4 bases to trimming and J lost 4 bases, with 5 bases between them.

This chain connects TRBV11-3 to TRBJ2-7; no clear D gene. V lost 0 bases and J lost 0, with 12 bases in between. The germline V gene has CDR1 SGHNT and CDR2 YENEEA. The CDR3 length is 16 residues. The CDR3 bases are TGTGCCAGCAGCTTAGAGAAAGGTGGCGGCTCCTACGAGCAGTACTTC. Translation gives CASSLEKGGGSYEQYF.

V usage is TRBV13 and J usage is TRBJ2-1; 8 positions match TRBD1. The CDR3 runs 14 residues. The V gene's germline CDR1 is PRHDT and CDR2 FYEKMQ (reference sequence). With V trimmed by 4 bases and J by 7 bases, 6 bases remained unmatched. Here the CDR3 DNA reads TGTGCCAGCAGCTCGACAGGGGTCGGAAATGAGCAGTTCTTC. Amino acids: CASSSTGVGNEQFF. Full variable domain (outside the CDR3, taken from reference TRBV13 and TRBJ2-1): AAGVIQSPRHLIKEKRETATLKCYPIPRHDTVYWYQQGPGQDPQFLISFYEKMQSDKGSIPDRFSAQQFSDYHSELNMSSLELGDSALYFCASSSTGVGNEQFFGPGTRLTVL.

The CDR3 bases are TGTGCCAGCAGCATCCCAGGGTCTGAAGCTTTCTTT. It is translated as CASSIPGSEAFF. The chain combines TRBV6-5 with TRBJ1-1; weak D call: TRBD1 (5 bases). The V gene's germline CDR1 is MNHEY and CDR2 SVGAGI. The ends were cut back, 6 bases at V and 6 bases at J, with 11 bases in the middle. The CDR3 loop spans 12 amino acids.

This clone was detected only once. The chain has TRBV5-6 and TRBJ1-2; TRBD1 might be the D (6 bases). This CDR3 is built from 14 residues. Germline loops: CDR1 SGHDT, CDR2 YYEEEE. The V gene lost 6 bases and the J gene lost 4 bases, with 16 bases spanning the gap. The CDR3 DNA reads as TGTGCCAGCACCTGGAGGGGGGGCGGCTATGGCTACACCTTC. This encodes CASTWRGGGYGYTF.

This chain uses TRBV2 with TRBJ2-1; tentative D call: TRBD1 (6 bases). CDR3 length: 14 residues. With 11 bases removed from V and 7 bases from J, the gap between germline ends came to 21 bases. Germline CDR1 SNHLY, CDR2 FYNNEI. The CDR3 reads CASSAGQIGNEQFF. CDR3 in DNA: TGTGCCTCTTCCGCTGGACAGATAGGGAATGAGCAGTTCTTC. The whole variable domain, filled in from reference TRBV2 and TRBJ2-1, reads EPEVTQTPSHQVTQMGQEVILRCVPISNHLYFYWYRQILGQKVEFLVSFYNNEISEKSEIFDDQFSVERPDGSNFTLKIRSTKLEDSAMYFCASSAGQIGNEQFFGPGTRLTVL.

The rearrangement joins TRBV11-3 to TRBJ2-7; 7 nucleotides line up with TRBD1. CDR3 length: 12 amino acids. V lost 5 bases and J lost 6; bases outside the gene matches: 4. Germline lookup yields CDR1 SGHNT and CDR2 YENEEA. CDR3 nucleotide sequence: TGTGCCAGCAGCCAGTACAGGGGCGAGCAGTACTTC. Its protein product is CASSQYRGEQYF.

The gene calls are TRBV23-1 and TRBJ1-3; D remains unclear. TRBV23-1 is recorded as an ORF, its role being uncertain. The V end lost 2 bases, the J end lost 4 bases, and 6 bases lay between the germline ends. This CDR3 region has 13 residues. The DNA for the CDR3 is TGCGCCAGCAGTCAACCCCCGGGAAACACCATATATTTT. This gives the protein CASSQPPGNTIYF.

The CDR3 is CASSFSSGGSAYEQYF. The CDR3 DNA follows: TGTGCCAGCAGCTTTTCTAGCGGGGGGTCGGCCTACGAGCAGTACTTC. The chain has TRBV11-2 and TRBJ2-7; 11 bases fit TRBD2. Germline loops: CDR1 SGHAT, CDR2 FQNNGV. CDR3 length: 16 amino acids. The junction had 6 bases not matched to a gene; V was cut back by 3 bases and J by 2 bases.

A single count supports this clone. The genes are TRBV19 and TRBJ1-1; 8 positions agree with TRBD1. In germline, CDR1 is LNHDA, CDR2 SQIVND (reference sequence). CDR3 size: 13 residues. V shed 10 bases, J shed 2 bases, and the junction held 6 bases outside the gene matches. The CDR3 nucleotides read TGTGCCACCGGGGACAGGCTAAACACTGAAGCTTTCTTT. This encodes CATGDRLNTEAFF.

This chain connects TRBV2 to TRBJ2-7; D is undetermined. V was pared by 3 bases and J by 0 bases, with 9 bases between. Germline loops: CDR1 SNHLY, CDR2 FYNNEI. This CDR3 region has 14 residues. CDR3 residues: CASSDRVNSYEQYF. The CDR3 DNA reads TGTGCCAGCAGTGATCGGGTCAACTCCTACGAGCAGTACTTC.

The CDR3 DNA reads as TGCGCCAGCAGCCAAGATTTTGCGCTGCCGAATCAGCCCCAGCATTTT. Translated: CASSQDFALPNQPQHF. This chain uses TRBV4-1 with TRBJ1-5, with no clear D. The CDR3 contains 16 residues. Trimming pared 0 bases from V and 4 bases from J, leaving 13 bases between. Germline CDR1 and CDR2: MGHRA and YSYEKL.

A single count supports this clone. The chain combines TRBV28 with TRBJ1-1; D uncertain. The V gene lost 3 bases and the J gene lost 5 bases, with 13 bases spanning the gap. Per the germline V gene, CDR1 is MDHEN and CDR2 is SYDVKM. The CDR3 has 14 amino acids. The CDR3 nucleotides read TGTGCCAGCAGTTTCTCGTCCAGGAGGACTGAAGCTTTCTTT. It translates to CASSFSSRRTEAFF.

V gene TRBV11-2 combines with J gene TRBJ2-2; possibly TRBD1 for D (8 bases). This CDR3 spans 16 amino acids. The ends were cut back, 1 base at V and 6 bases at J, with 15 bases in the middle. Per germline, CDR1 SGHAT and CDR2 FQNNGV. The CDR3 nucleotides are TGTGCCAGCAGCTTAGCCCGGACAGGGAGGGCCGGGGAGCTGTTTTTT. Its protein is CASSLARTGRAGELFF.

The chain is built from TRBV4-3 and TRBJ1-5; D remains ambiguous. CDR3 length: 13 amino acids. V dropped 0 bases and J dropped 6 bases, with 6 bases sitting between them. CDR1 is LGHNA and CDR2 is YSLEER in the germline V gene. The CDR3 reads CASSQDHGQPQHF. The CDR3 nucleotides are TGCGCCAGCAGCCAAGATCACGGTCAGCCCCAGCATTTT.